The next 4 T cell receptor beta chains were all read from a single sample in a study of beta chain features in type 1 diabetes. Regarding the study as a whole: In all four CD4+ subsets, TCRB CDR3 length was significantly, moderately reduced in type 1 diabetes.

The isolated RNA, all of it, was reverse transcribed, so expressed TCRB transcripts were what got sequenced. TCRdb's copy holds only in-frame clones and misses some; the assay was immunoSEQ multiplex PCR. The table includes approximately 730,000 clones, roughly 13% detected once. No antigen has been assigned to these receptors. Sample: naive CD4+ T cells from blood. The origin of the receptors is a man aged 18 to 30 with type 1 diabetes.

This clone appeared a few times. The genes are TRBV7-2 and TRBJ2-7; tentatively, D is TRBD2 (6 bases). Germline CDR1 and CDR2: SGHTA and FQGNSA. V was cut by 5 bases and J by 4 bases, with 18 bases left in between. CDR3 length: 15 residues. In DNA, the CDR3 is TGTGCCAGCAGCCCGATTGGGTCGGGGGAATACGAGCAGTACTTC. The encoded protein is CASSPIGSGEYEQYF.

The V call is TRBV5-1, the J call TRBJ2-7; 7 bases map to TRBD1. The J segment lost 3 bases and the V segment lost 0 bases, leaving 0 bases of the junction unmatched. This CDR3 region has 13 residues. Germline V lookup: CDR1 SGHRS, CDR2 YFSETQ. The CDR3, as DNA: TGCGCCAGCAGCTTGGGGACAGGCTACGAGCAGTACTTC. This codes for CASSLGTGYEQYF.

The chain recombines TRBV7-7 with TRBJ2-2; D is perhaps TRBD2 (5 bases). Germline V gene lookup returns CDR1 SSHAT and CDR2 FNYEAQ (reference sequence). V lost 5 bases, J lost 0 bases, and 13 bases lay in between. The length of the CDR3 is 16 residues. CDR3 region: CASSPMTGTNTGELFF. CDR3 bases: TGTGCCAGCAGCCCTATGACGGGGACGAACACCGGGGAGCTGTTTTTT. Full variable domain (remainder filled in from reference TRBV7-7 and TRBJ2-2): GAGVSQSPRYKVTKRGQDVTLRCDPISSHATLYWYQQALGQGPEFLTYFNYEAQPDKSGLPSDRFSAERPEGSISTLTIQRTEQRDSAMYRCASSPMTGTNTGELFFGEGSRLTVL.

The chain employs TRBV29-1 and TRBJ2-5; TRBD2 matches at 9 bases. The germline CDR1 and CDR2 sequences are SQVTM and ANQGSEA. With 4 bases clipped from V and 4 bases from J, the junction kept 7 bases outside the gene matches. The CDR3 extends over 14 amino acids. CDR3 residues: CSVGWRGGRETQYF. CDR3 in DNA: TGCAGCGTTGGCTGGCGGGGGGGCAGAGAGACCCAGTACTTC.